Sequencing of this TCR beta chain was carried out in a study of cytomegalovirus exposure and HLA in healthy donors. Study findings and constraints: Presence/absence analyses rested on an assumption that sequencing depth was roughly uniform across donors. In vitro assays verified that three CMV-associated chains recognized CMV antigens specifically.

Concerning this clone: Its antigen is currently unknown.

Germline lookup yields CDR1 SGDLS and CDR2 YYNGEE. The V end was cut by 2 bases, the J end by 5 bases, with 9 bases between. The CDR3 contains 13 residues. The PCR ran on 60 Vbeta and 13 Jbeta primers. In the source study's methods: About 11 million of 75 million to 85 million unique TCR beta chains were shared, per a later count. Only in-frame clones appear in the TCRdb table, and some are missing; sequencing was by immunoSEQ multiplex PCR. Clone size and V and J calls were adopted from that table, with D and trimming inferred from the DNA. The repertoire includes 130,000 or so clones, 7% to 9.5% of them detected once, and approximately 6% sits in the top ten.

The J gene is TRBJ2-3, the V gene TRBV9, with D tentatively TRBD1 (5 bases). This sequence originates from a woman aged 40-49 years in good health and CMV-seropositive. Material: PBMCs. The CDR3 nucleotides are TGTGCCAGCAGCGTCATCCAGGGAGATACGCAGTATTTT. This sequence encodes CASSVIQGDTQYF.